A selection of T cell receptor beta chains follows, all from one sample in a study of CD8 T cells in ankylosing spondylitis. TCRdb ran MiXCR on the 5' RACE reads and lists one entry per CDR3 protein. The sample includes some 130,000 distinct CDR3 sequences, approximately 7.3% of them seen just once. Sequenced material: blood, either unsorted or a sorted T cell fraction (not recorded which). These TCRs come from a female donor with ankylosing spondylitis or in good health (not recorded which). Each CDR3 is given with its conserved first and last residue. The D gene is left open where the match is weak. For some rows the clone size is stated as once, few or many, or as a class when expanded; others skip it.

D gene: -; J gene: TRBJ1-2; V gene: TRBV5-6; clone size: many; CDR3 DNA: TGTGCCAGCAGCTCGGACACTAACATCTATGGCTACACCTTC; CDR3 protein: CASSSDTNIYGYTF
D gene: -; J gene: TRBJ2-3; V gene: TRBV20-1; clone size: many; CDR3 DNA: TGCAGTGCTAGATGGTCGCGCACAGATACGCAGTATTTT; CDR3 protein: CSARWSRTDTQYF
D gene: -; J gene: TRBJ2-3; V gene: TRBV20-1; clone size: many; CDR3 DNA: TGCAGTGCTAGGATACTAGACCCCTCAACTTCGGATACGCAGTATTTT; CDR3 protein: CSARILDPSTSDTQYF
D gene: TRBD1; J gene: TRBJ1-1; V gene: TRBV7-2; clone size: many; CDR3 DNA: TGTGCCAGCAGTTTTACAGGGGGCGCTTCCCCGAACACTGAAGCTTTCTTT; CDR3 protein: CASSFTGGASPNTEAFF
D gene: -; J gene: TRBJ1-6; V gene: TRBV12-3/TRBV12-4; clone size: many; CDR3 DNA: TGTGCCAGCAGCCAAGGGCAGAATTCACCCCTCCACTTT; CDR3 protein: CASSQGQNSPLHF
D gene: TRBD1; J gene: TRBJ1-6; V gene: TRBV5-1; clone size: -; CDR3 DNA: TGCGCCAGCAGCTTCAGGGGGAGCTCCTATAATTCACCCCTCCACTTT; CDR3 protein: CASSFRGSSYNSPLHF
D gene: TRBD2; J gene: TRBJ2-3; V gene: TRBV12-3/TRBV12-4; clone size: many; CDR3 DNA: TGTGCCAGCAGTCCGAGACTAGCGGGGGATACGCAGTATTTT; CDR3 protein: CASSPRLAGDTQYF
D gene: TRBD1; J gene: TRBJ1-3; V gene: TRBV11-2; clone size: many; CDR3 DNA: TGTGCCAGCAGCTTGCCAGACAGGGGCTCTGGAAACACCATATATTTT; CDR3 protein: CASSLPDRGSGNTIYF
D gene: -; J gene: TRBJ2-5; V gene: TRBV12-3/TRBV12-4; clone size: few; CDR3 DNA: TGTGCCAGCAGTTTACGTGGGGTGGGCCAGTTGCAGTGGGAGACCCAGTACTTC; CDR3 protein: CASSLRGVGQLQWETQYF
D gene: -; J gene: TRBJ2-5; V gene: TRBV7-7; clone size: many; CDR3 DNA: TGTGCTAGCAGTCCTCCGGGTGGGGAGACCCAGTACTTC; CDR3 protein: CASSPPGGETQYF
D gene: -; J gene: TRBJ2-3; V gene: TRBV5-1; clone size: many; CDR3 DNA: TGCGCCAGCAGCTTGGAAGGGACGTCGGCAGATACGCAGTATTTT; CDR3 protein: CASSLEGTSADTQYF
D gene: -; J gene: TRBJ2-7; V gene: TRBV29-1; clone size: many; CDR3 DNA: TGCAGCGTGACACAGGGTCTCGGCGAGCAGTACTTC; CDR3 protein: CSVTQGLGEQYF
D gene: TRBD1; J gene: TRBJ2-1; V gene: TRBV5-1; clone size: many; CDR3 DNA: TGCGCCAGCAGCAGACAGGGGTCGGGTTTAGATGAGCAGTTCTTC; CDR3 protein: CASSRQGSGLDEQFF
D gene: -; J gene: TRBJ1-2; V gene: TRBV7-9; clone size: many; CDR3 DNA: TGTGCCAGCAGCTTCTCGGTGGAGAGCGGTGGCTACACCTTC; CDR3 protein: CASSFSVESGGYTF
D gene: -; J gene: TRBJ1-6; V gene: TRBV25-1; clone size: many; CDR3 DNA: TGTGCCAGCAGTGCTTACCAGAGTAATTCACCCCTCCACTTT; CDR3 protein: CASSAYQSNSPLHF
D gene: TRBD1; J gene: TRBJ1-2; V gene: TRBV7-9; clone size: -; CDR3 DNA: TGTGCCAGCAGCACGTACAGACAGGGAAACTATGGCTACACCTTC; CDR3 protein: CASSTYRQGNYGYTF
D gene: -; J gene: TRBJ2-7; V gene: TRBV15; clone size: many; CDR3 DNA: TGTGCCACCAGCAGAGATTTTGGATATACCTACGAGCAGTACTTC; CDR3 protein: CATSRDFGYTYEQYF
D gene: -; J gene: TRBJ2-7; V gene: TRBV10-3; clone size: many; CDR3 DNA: TGTGCCATCACTACTGGGGGGTTTAGCGAGCAGTACTTC; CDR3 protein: CAITTGGFSEQYF
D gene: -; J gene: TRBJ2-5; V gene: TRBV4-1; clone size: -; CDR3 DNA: TGCGCCAGCAGCCAAGACTCGTGGGAGACCCAGTACTTC; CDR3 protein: CASSQDSWETQYF
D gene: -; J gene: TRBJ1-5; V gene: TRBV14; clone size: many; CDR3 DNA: TGTGCCAGCAGCCAGGGTGTCGGCAATCAGCCCCAGCATTTT; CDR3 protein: CASSQGVGNQPQHF
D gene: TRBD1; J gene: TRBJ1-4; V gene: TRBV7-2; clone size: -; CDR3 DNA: TGTGCCAGCAGCCGGGACAGGGCGGCAACTAATGAAAAACTGTTTTTT; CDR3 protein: CASSRDRAATNEKLFF
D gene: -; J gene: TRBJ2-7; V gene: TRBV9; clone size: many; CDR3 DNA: TGTGCCAGCAGCGTAGAAGGATCCGAGCAGTACTTC; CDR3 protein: CASSVEGSEQYF
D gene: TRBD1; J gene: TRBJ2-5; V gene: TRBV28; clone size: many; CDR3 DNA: TGTGCCAGCAGACAACCGGGACAGGGGGAGACCCAGTACTTC; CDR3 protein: CASRQPGQGETQYF
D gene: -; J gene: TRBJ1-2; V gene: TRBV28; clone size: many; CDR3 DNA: TGTGCCAGCAGTAATCAACAGGGTTATGGCTACACCTTC; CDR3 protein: CASSNQQGYGYTF
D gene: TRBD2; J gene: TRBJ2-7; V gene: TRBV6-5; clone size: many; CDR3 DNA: TGTGCCAGCAGTTACCAACCCCCTAGCGGGGGGAGCTCCTACGAGCAGTACTTC; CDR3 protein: CASSYQPPSGGSSYEQYF
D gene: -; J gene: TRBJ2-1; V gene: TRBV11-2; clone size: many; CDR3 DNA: TGTGCCAGTGGGACCCGTAGCCTCAATGAGCAGTTCTTC; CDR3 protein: CASGTRSLNEQFF
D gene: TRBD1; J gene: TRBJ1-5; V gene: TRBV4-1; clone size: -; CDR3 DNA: TGCGCCAGCAGCCAAAAATACCCGGGACAGAATAGCAATCAGCCCCAGCATTTT; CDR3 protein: CASSQKYPGQNSNQPQHF
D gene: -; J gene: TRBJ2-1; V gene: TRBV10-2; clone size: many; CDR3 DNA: TGCGCCAGCAGTGAAAGGTACCCAAATAACAATGAGCAGTTCTTC; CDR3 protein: CASSERYPNNNEQFF
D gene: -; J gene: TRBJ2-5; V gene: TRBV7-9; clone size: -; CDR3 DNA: TGTGCCAGCAGCCCCCGGACTATACAAGAGACCCAGTACTTC; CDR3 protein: CASSPRTIQETQYF
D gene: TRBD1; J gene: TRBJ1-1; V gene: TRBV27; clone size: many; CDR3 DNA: TGTGCCAGCAGTTTATCCCCGGGGGGCAGGGGGCGAAATACTGAAGCTTTCTTT; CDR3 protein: CASSLSPGGRGRNTEAFF